The subject of this entry is one T cell receptor beta chain. What it binds is unknown. This sample stems from a study of shared clonotypes between healthy human individuals. Broader study findings: Incomplete sequencing of sorted subsets was indicated by rarefaction despite large depth.

Original methodology: Without quality scores, immunoSEQ junctional reads could not be filtered like full-length reads. TCRdb's table, derived via immunoSEQ multiplex PCR, lists solely in-frame clones and lacks some. D and trimming come from the DNA, and the V and J calls and clone size come from that table. The data hold 1,400,000 or so clones, with 98% observed a single time. V shed 6 bases, J shed 3 bases, and the junction held 7 bases outside the gene matches. The CDR3 runs to 15 residues. CDR1 is MDHEN and CDR2 is SYDVKM in the germline V gene. This clonotype originated in a man aged 25 to 40 in good health. The specimen sequenced was naive CD4+ T cells sorted from blood. As for subset: CD45RA+ positively selected. The V and J genes are TRBV28 and TRBJ2-7; TRBD1 matches at 11 bases. DNA of the CDR3: TGTGCCAGCAGCCCCTCCGGGACAGGGGGCTACGAGCAGTACTTC. Protein product: CASSPSGTGGYEQYF.